The entry below describes one T cell receptor beta chain. The data are from a study of T cell responses to AZD1222 COVID-19 vaccine. Per the germline V gene, CDR1 is SGHAT and CDR2 is FQNNGV. The length of the CDR3 is 16 residues. With 2 bases clipped from V and 0 bases from J, the junction kept 4 bases outside the gene matches. Assay: immunoSEQ multiplex PCR; the TCRdb copy retains only in-frame clones and omits some. The sample includes 140,000 to 150,000 clones, approximately 90% of them seen just once. The origin of this receptor is an adult who received the AZD1222 COVID-19 vaccine. This chain links TRBV11-2 with TRBJ2-1; 7 bases match TRBD1. The sequencing used peripheral blood, collected 28 days after the second AZD1222 dose. The CDR3 sequence: CASSLQTGASYNEQFF. The CDR3 DNA follows: TGTGCCAGCAGCTTACAAACAGGGGCCTCCTACAATGAGCAGTTCTTC.